The TCR beta chain under discussion was sequenced for a study of CD4 and CD8 cells across lung adenocarcinoma regions. The germline V gene encodes CDR1 MNHEY and CDR2 SMNVEV (reference sequence). The CDR3 is made up of 17 amino acids. The V end was cut by 0 bases, the J end by 4 bases, with 16 bases between. TCRdb ran MiXCR on the PCR reads and lists one entry per CDR3 protein. The sample lists 7,500 to 10,000 distinct CDR3 sequences, approximately 49% occurring once. The patients had localized lung adenocarcinoma, a non-small cell subtype. The receptor was isolated from a female donor with lung adenocarcinoma. The CD4 and CD8 labels of this study may be unreliable. The rearrangement links TRBV27 to TRBJ1-3; D ambiguous. Material for sequencing was CD4+ T cells from the margin of a lung tumor. CDR3: CASSLSGPGLGGNTIYF. The CDR3 coding sequence is TGTGCCAGCAGTTTATCAGGACCCGGATTAGGAGGAAACACCATATATTTT.